Each of the 29 T cell receptor beta chains below was sequenced from the same sample in a study of CD4 T cells in relation to SARS-CoV-2 and coronaviruses. Profiling relied on immunoSEQ multiplex PCR, and the TCRdb table lists in-frame clones only, not all of them. The table shows approximately 43,000 clones, with over 70% occurring only once. Antigens of these TCRs are unknown. Sequencing input: naive CD4+ T cells from PBMCs, cultured in vitro. Indicated subset: naive CD4+ T cells isolated by negative enrichment. The receptor set was obtained from an adult with COVID-19.

The CDR3 DNA reads TGTGCCTGGAGCCGGACAGGGGACGGCTACACCTTC. Translation: CAWSRTGDGYTF. The rearrangement links TRBV30 to TRBJ1-2, with 9 bases that match TRBD1. This CDR3 is built from 12 residues. Losses at the gene ends were 3 bases for V and 8 bases for J; bases not matched to a gene: 4. CDR1 is GTSNPN and CDR2 is SVGIG in the germline V gene (reference sequence).

This chain uses TRBV29-1 with TRBJ2-3; 9 bases map to TRBD1. CDR1 and CDR2 (germline): SQVTM, ANQGSEA. V shed 5 bases and J 4 bases; nucleotides not matched to a gene: 10. The CDR3 spans 15 residues. DNA of the CDR3: TGCAGCGTTAAGGCCCCTGGACAGGGGCCAGATACGCAGTATTTT. Translating gives CSVKAPGQGPDTQYF.

The chain combines TRBV19 with TRBJ2-7; D remains ambiguous. Germline loops: CDR1 LNHDA, CDR2 SQIVND (reference sequence). V was clipped by 10 bases and J by 9 bases, with 22 bases between them. The CDR3 is 13 residues long. The CDR3 loop is CATSSAPTAGQYF. The DNA for the CDR3 is TGTGCCACGTCCTCCGCCCCTACCGCCGGGCAGTACTTC.

The chain employs TRBV15 and TRBJ1-1; maybe TRBD1 (5 bases). This CDR3 has 17 residues. The V and J ends lost 4 bases and 0 bases respectively, with 18 bases between them. From germline, CDR1 is LNHNV and CDR2 YYDKDF (reference sequence). CDR3 in amino acids: CATSTPAGYGLNTEAFF. The DNA for the CDR3 is TGTGCCACCAGCACTCCGGCAGGGTATGGGCTGAACACTGAAGCTTTCTTT.

V usage is TRBV2 and J usage is TRBJ2-1, with 10 bases identical to TRBD2. Looked up from germline, CDR1 is SNHLY and CDR2 is FYNNEI. V dropped 2 bases and J dropped 12; count of bases not matched to a gene: 7. The CDR3 is made up of 14 amino acids. This CDR3 reads CASSELLAGSVQFF. Here the CDR3 DNA reads TGTGCCAGCAGTGAATTACTAGCGGGATCGGTGCAGTTCTTC.

This clone was seen just once. J is TRBJ2-3 and V is TRBV7-9; 16 nucleotides match TRBD2. The CDR3 extends over 19 amino acids. Germline CDR1 reads SEHNR; CDR2 reads FQNEAQ (reference sequence). V was clipped by 2 bases and J by 4 bases; unmatched bases: 9. CDR3 bases: TGTGCCAGCAGCTTACCGGATGGGACTAGCGGGAGGGCCGCAGATACGCAGTATTTT. Translating gives CASSLPDGTSGRAADTQYF.

The chain couples TRBV30 to TRBJ1-5; D remains unclear. The germline CDR1 and CDR2 sequences are GTSNPN and SVGIG (reference sequence). Trimming took off 1 base at V and 1 base at J, with 17 bases between the two ends. This CDR3 is 17 amino acids long. The CDR3 DNA reads TGTGCCTGGAGTGCCGACCGTTTCGGGCAGAGCAATCAGCCCCAGCATTTT. It specifies CAWSADRFGQSNQPQHF.

The rearrangement links TRBV5-1 to TRBJ2-2; D not certain. The germline CDR1 and CDR2 sequences are SGHRS and YFSETQ. V was clipped by 6 bases and J by 0 bases, with 9 bases between them. This CDR3 comprises 14 residues. The CDR3 protein is CASIETANTGELFF. In DNA form, the CDR3 reads TGCGCCAGCATTGAGACGGCGAACACCGGGGAGCTGTTTTTT.

This sequence joins TRBV7-3 and TRBJ2-2, with 9 nucleotides matching TRBD1. CDR1 SGHTA and CDR2 FQGTGA come from the germline V gene. J was trimmed by 7 bases and V by 1 base; bases with no gene match: 7. The CDR3 length is 16 residues. The CDR3 region has the DNA TGTGCCAGCAGCTTAAGCTCACAGGGGGCCGTCGGGGAGCTGTTTTTT. Its translation: CASSLSSQGAVGELFF.

The DNA for the CDR3 is TGTGCCAGCAGCCGGGACTCCCGAGTCCCAGATACGCAGTATTTT. This gives the protein CASSRDSRVPDTQYF. The chain links TRBV9 to TRBJ2-3; D is possibly TRBD2 (6 bases). Germline-derived CDR1 and CDR2 are SGDLS and YYNGEE. The CDR3 extends over 15 amino acids. Trimming cost V 4 bases and J 4 bases, with 16 bases left between them.

The V and J genes are TRBV7-9 and TRBJ2-2; D remains ambiguous. Between the trimmed V and J ends, which lost 1 base and 1 base, there was a span of 4 bases. CDR1 and CDR2 (germline): SEHNR, FQNEAQ (reference sequence). The CDR3 spans 14 residues. The CDR3 DNA follows: TGTGCCAGCAGCTTAGAAAGGAACACCGGGGAGCTGTTTTTT. Its protein is CASSLERNTGELFF. Variable domain in full (rest from reference TRBV7-9 and TRBJ2-2): DTGVSQNPRHKITKRGQNVTFRCDPISEHNRLYWYRQTLGQGPEFLTYFQNEAQLEKSRLLSDRFSAERPKGSFSTLEIQRTEQGDSAMYLCASSLERNTGELFFGEGSRLTVL.

The chain has TRBV28 and TRBJ2-5, with a possible D match to TRBD2 (5 bases). The CDR3 spans 14 residues. Trimming pared 2 bases from V and 3 bases from J, leaving 10 bases between. In germline, CDR1 is MDHEN, CDR2 SYDVKM. CDR3 region: CASSLPRGKETQYF. CDR3 DNA: TGTGCCAGCAGTTTACCACGGGGAAAAGAGACCCAGTACTTC.

The rearrangement links TRBV28 to TRBJ2-6; D unresolved. Trimming took 3 bases from V and 2 from J, leaving 5 bases between them. CDR3 length: 14 residues. Germline CDR1 is MDHEN and CDR2 is SYDVKM. Here the CDR3 reads CASSFRAGANVLTF. The CDR3 DNA follows: TGTGCCAGCAGTTTTAGGGCTGGGGCCAACGTCCTGACTTTC.

The V and J genes are TRBV29-1 and TRBJ1-2, with 7 bases identical to TRBD1. Germline values: CDR1 SQVTM, CDR2 ANQGSEA. This CDR3 contains 13 residues. The V and J ends lost 7 bases and 3 bases, in that order; junction bases with no gene match: 8. The chain's CDR3 is CSASQQGHYGYTF. The CDR3 region has the DNA TGCAGCGCCAGCCAACAGGGGCACTATGGCTACACCTTC. Combining the CDR3 with reference TRBV29-1 and TRBJ1-2 gives the whole variable domain SAVISQKPSRDICQRGTSLTIQCQVDSQVTMMFWYRQQPGQSLTLIATANQGSEATYESGFVIDKFPISRPNLTFSTLTVSNMSPEDSSIYLCSASQQGHYGYTFGSGTRLTVV.

The CDR3 protein is CASSPGGLPWVKNQPQHF. DNA of the CDR3: TGCGCCAGCAGCCCAGGGGGGCTACCTTGGGTGAAGAATCAGCCCCAGCATTTT. This chain connects TRBV5-1 to TRBJ1-5, with TRBD1 identical over 7 bases. The CDR3 runs to 18 residues. The V gene end was trimmed by 4 bases and the J gene end by 4 bases; junction bases not matched to a gene: 17. Germline-derived CDR1 and CDR2 are SGHRS and YFSETQ. Together with reference TRBV5-1 and TRBJ1-5, the CDR3 gives the full variable domain: KAGVTQTPRYLIKTRGQQVTLSCSPISGHRSVSWYQQTPGQGLQFLFEYFSETQRNKGNFPGRFSGRQFSNSRSEMNVSTLELGDSALYLCASSPGGLPWVKNQPQHFGDGTRLSIL.

The chain carries TRBV6-2 or TRBV6-3 and TRBJ2-7; the D gene is possibly TRBD1 (6 bases). V was shortened by 5 bases and J by 5 bases, with 10 bases between the two germline ends. The CDR3 spans 12 residues. Germline assignment: CDR1 MNHEY and CDR2 SVGEGT. The chain's CDR3 is CASSRTGHEQYF. For the CDR3, the DNA is TGTGCCAGCAGTCGAACAGGGCACGAGCAGTACTTC.

This clone was observed once. J is TRBJ2-5 and V is TRBV5-1; 10 bases are a match to TRBD1. The V gene end was trimmed by 4 bases and the J gene end by 4 bases; junction bases not matched to a gene: 10. Looked up from germline, CDR1 is SGHRS and CDR2 is YFSETQ. The CDR3 sequence is 16 residues long. The CDR3 reads CASSQDRGSVLETQYF. The CDR3 bases are TGCGCCAGCAGCCAGGACAGGGGGTCTGTGTTAGAGACCCAGTACTTC.

The J gene is TRBJ2-7, the V gene TRBV7-2, with 9 positions matching TRBD1. CDR3 length: 15 amino acids. V shed 0 bases, J shed 4 bases, and the junction held 4 bases outside the gene matches. Germline V gene data show CDR1 as SGHTA and CDR2 as FQGNSA. CDR3: CASSLAGQGTYEQYF. The CDR3 bases are TGTGCCAGCAGCTTAGCGGGACAGGGAACGTACGAGCAGTACTTC.

The rearrangement joins TRBV9 to TRBJ2-2; TRBD1 might be the D (6 bases). In germline, CDR1 is SGDLS, CDR2 YYNGEE. The V end lost 0 bases, the J end lost 6 bases, and 18 bases lay between the germline ends. The CDR3 contains 17 residues. DNA of the CDR3: TGTGCCAGCAGCGTAGAACCAGGGGCTGTAGCATCCGGGGAGCTGTTTTTT. Its protein product is CASSVEPGAVASGELFF.

V usage is TRBV5-4 and J usage is TRBJ2-5, with D possibly being TRBD1 (6 bases). Germline-derived CDR1 and CDR2 are SGHNT and YYREEE (reference sequence). The V gene lost 5 bases and the J gene lost 4 bases, with 6 bases spanning the gap. This CDR3 is 11 amino acids long. The DNA for the CDR3 is TGTGCCAGCAGAGGGGGAGAGACCCAGTACTTC. Translation gives CASRGGETQYF.

This clone was seen a handful of times. V and J are TRBV6-2 or TRBV6-3 and TRBJ1-1; the D is unclear. This CDR3 has 15 residues. Germline loops: CDR1 MNHEY, CDR2 SVGEGT. V dropped 0 bases and J dropped 0 bases, with 8 bases sitting between them. CDR3 in amino acids: CASSYSRSMNTEAFF. The CDR3 DNA follows: TGTGCCAGCAGTTACTCCCGGAGCATGAACACTGAAGCTTTCTTT.

V is TRBV28 and J is TRBJ2-7; D perhaps matches TRBD2 (5 bases). Germline V gene sequence: CDR1 MDHEN, CDR2 SYDVKM. The CDR3 spans 14 residues. V was shortened by 6 bases and J by 2 bases, with 14 bases between the two germline ends. The CDR3 coding sequence is TGTGCCAGCAGAACTCCCGGGAAGACCTACGAGCAGTACTTC. Protein product: CASRTPGKTYEQYF.

This rearrangement joins TRBV12-5 to TRBJ1-4; D not certain. The V end lost 7 bases, the J end lost 8 bases, and 14 bases lay between the germline ends. CDR3 length equals 13 residues. Germline V gene data show CDR1 as LGHNT and CDR2 as FRNRAP. As DNA, the CDR3 is TGTGCTAGTGAACTGACAACGGCAGAAAAACTGTTTTTT. It encodes CASELTTAEKLFF.

The V gene is TRBV5-4, the J gene TRBJ1-6; D possibly corresponds to TRBD1 (6 bases). This CDR3 has 15 residues. V lost 4 bases to trimming and J lost 2 bases, with 10 bases between them. Looked up from germline, CDR1 is SGHNT and CDR2 is YYREEE (reference sequence). The CDR3 bases are TGTGCCAGCAGCAAGGACAGAGCCTATAATTCACCCCTCCACTTT. It is translated as CASSKDRAYNSPLHF.

The V call is TRBV2, the J call TRBJ1-4; no reliable D call. Per the germline V gene, CDR1 is SNHLY and CDR2 is FYNNEI. There are 15 residues in the CDR3. V was clipped by 4 bases and J by 10 bases, with 19 bases between them. CDR3 coding DNA: TGTGCCAGCAGTGCAACCTTTTTGGAGATGGGAAAACTGTTTTTT. Its protein product is CASSATFLEMGKLFF. Drawing the rest from reference TRBV2 and TRBJ1-4, the complete variable domain is EPEVTQTPSHQVTQMGQEVILRCVPISNHLYFYWYRQILGQKVEFLVSFYNNEISEKSEIFDDQFSVERPDGSNFTLKIRSTKLEDSAMYFCASSATFLEMGKLFFGSGTQLSVL.

The chain is built from TRBV7-3 and TRBJ2-2; D remains ambiguous. The CDR3 length is 13 residues. Germline V gene lookup returns CDR1 SGHTA and CDR2 FQGTGA. The V end lost 3 bases, the J end lost 3 bases, and 5 bases lay between the germline ends. DNA for the CDR3: TGTGCCAGCAGCTTGAGTTACACCGGGGAGCTGTTTTTT. Translated: CASSLSYTGELFF.

The rearrangement uses TRBV7-9 and TRBJ1-1; D is uncertain. Germline V gene data show CDR1 as SEHNR and CDR2 as FQNEAQ (reference sequence). The CDR3 contains 15 residues. V gave up 2 bases and J gave up 8 bases, with 18 bases separating them. CDR3 region: CASSLTSSGALEAFF. The CDR3 DNA reads TGTGCCAGCAGCTTAACTTCCTCGGGTGCTTTGGAAGCTTTCTTT. Full variable domain (rest looked up from reference TRBV7-9 and TRBJ1-1): DTGVSQNPRHKITKRGQNVTFRCDPISEHNRLYWYRQTLGQGPEFLTYFQNEAQLEKSRLLSDRFSAERPKGSFSTLEIQRTEQGDSAMYLCASSLTSSGALEAFFGQGTRLTVV.

There are a few counts of this clone. This chain joins TRBV7-9 and TRBJ1-5; 8 bases are a match to TRBD1. CDR1 and CDR2 from the germline V gene are SEHNR and FQNEAQ (reference sequence). This CDR3 contains 16 residues. With 1 base clipped from V and 7 bases from J, the junction kept 9 bases outside the gene matches. The CDR3 reads CASSLGDSRDRQPQHF. CDR3 nucleotide sequence: TGTGCCAGCAGCTTAGGCGACTCCCGGGACAGGCAGCCCCAGCATTTT.

The V gene is TRBV5-8, the J gene TRBJ1-3; tentative D call: TRBD1 (5 bases). The V gene's germline CDR1 is SGHTS and CDR2 YDEGEE. Trimming left V 4 bases short and J 4 bases short, with 21 bases between. The CDR3 covers 17 residues. CDR3 amino acids: CASSRTGQKISGNTIYF. In DNA form, the CDR3 reads TGTGCCAGCAGCCGTACGGGGCAGAAAATTTCGGGAAACACCATATATTTT.